This TCR beta chain was identified during a study of T cells in Graves' hyperthyroidism and ophthalmopathy. Regions amplified from RNA transcripts were the TCR beta CDR3 regions. First-round RT-PCR with HTBI primers amplified the TCR CDR3 region. TCRdb called the multiplex PCR reads again in MiXCR, with one record for every CDR3 protein. The sample comprises approximately 330,000 distinct CDR3 sequences, around a sixth of which are singletons, and approximately 49% rests with the top ten. Per germline, CDR1 ENHRY and CDR2 SYGVKD. The J segment lost 5 bases and the V segment lost 11 bases, leaving 13 bases of the junction unmatched. CDR3 length: 15 residues.

The receptor comes from a woman aged 50 to 60 with Graves' hyperthyroidism. The J gene is TRBJ1-4, the V gene TRBV10-3, with 8 bases identical to TRBD1. Sequences were obtained from blood. CDR3 coding DNA: TGTGCCTCCCAACTAGAGAGACAGGGGAATGAAAAACTGTTTTTT. It encodes CASQLERQGNEKLFF.